This entry describes one T cell receptor beta chain. What it binds is unknown. This sample stems from a study of Tregs in tolerant kidney transplant recipients. At the level of the study: Mixed chimerism was transient after nonmyeloablative marrow transplants from related graft donors.

This CDR3 contains 15 residues. Germline CDR1 is GTSNPN and CDR2 is SVGIG (reference sequence). V shed 1 base, J shed 0 bases, and the junction held 5 bases outside the gene matches. Only in-frame clones appear in the TCRdb table, and some are missing; sequencing was by immunoSEQ multiplex PCR. The table has tens of thousands of clones, around 90% seen once. General study findings and limits: Tolerant patients' donor-specific Tregs expanded beyond overall Tregs, suggesting antigen-driven growth.

The source of this sequence is a human donor who received a combined kidney and bone marrow transplant. The chain has TRBV30 and TRBJ2-7; 8 bases align to TRBD2. The specimen comprised CD4+ T cells from blood, sampled before the transplant. The CDR3 bases are TGTGCCTGGAGTGGGACTAGCAAGAGCTCCTACGAGCAGTACTTC. This gives the protein CAWSGTSKSSYEQYF.